The 18 T cell receptor beta chains presented below share a single source sample, sequenced in a study of T cells expressing NK-cell markers. TCRdb processed the 5' RACE reads again and assigns one entry to each CDR3 protein, with no DNA. The sample totals around 550,000 distinct CDR3 sequences. The specimen sequenced was blood T cells: a sorted CD56 or NKG2C T cell subset, CD4+ or CD8+ T cells, or bulk PBMC T cells (not recorded which). These receptors all come from a man between 18 and 29 years old in good health.

The chain has TRBV12-3 or TRBV12-4 and TRBJ1-5; there is no DNA to check the TCRdb D call of TRBD1. CDR3 size: 12 residues. The chain's CDR3 is CASGQDNQPQHF.

The rearrangement uses TRBV12-3 or TRBV12-4 and TRBJ2-2; the D gene TCRdb calls, TRBD1, cannot be checked with no DNA. The CDR3 spans 14 residues. The CDR3 reads CASSPTPGSGELFF.

The V and J genes are TRBV7-8 and TRBJ1-5. The CDR3 spans 15 residues. Germline loops: CDR1 SGHVS, CDR2 FQNEAQ. The chain's CDR3 is CASSSHGTYNQPQHF.

V gene TRBV6-2 or TRBV6-3 combines with J gene TRBJ2-7. This CDR3 comprises 11 residues. Germline CDR1 and CDR2: MNHEY and SVGEGT. Here the CDR3 reads CASSQPYEQYF.

The chain is built from TRBV28 and TRBJ2-1. Germline CDR1 and CDR2: MDHEN and SYDVKM. The CDR3 runs to 13 residues. This CDR3 reads CASSSHGGNEQFF.

The rearrangement links TRBV10-3 to TRBJ2-6; as DNA is missing, the TRBD1 call by TCRdb cannot be tested. Germline CDR1 ENHRY, CDR2 SYGVKD. The CDR3 extends over 16 amino acids. Here the CDR3 reads CATSTALRSGANVLTF.

The J gene is TRBJ2-7, the V gene TRBV7-2; no DNA is available, so the TRBD1 call from TCRdb remains unchecked. Germline assignment: CDR1 SGHTA and CDR2 FQGNSA. This CDR3 has 15 amino acids. The CDR3 sequence is CASSFDGTGFYEQYF.

This chain links TRBV29-1 with TRBJ2-1; TCRdb gives TRBD2 as the D gene, but with no DNA this cannot be confirmed. Germline V lookup: CDR1 SQVTM, CDR2 ANQGSEA. The CDR3 covers 15 residues. This CDR3 is CSVSIAGGTYNEQFF.

The rearrangement uses TRBV5-1 and TRBJ2-7; TCRdb gives TRBD1 as the D gene, but with no DNA this cannot be confirmed. In germline, CDR1 is SGHRS, CDR2 YFSETQ. This CDR3 spans 13 amino acids. This chain's CDR3 is CASSYDRGYEQYF.

This chain uses TRBV20-1 with TRBJ2-5; lacking DNA, the TRBD2 call made by TCRdb goes unchecked. Germline V CDR1 and CDR2: DFQATT, SNEGSKA (reference sequence). CDR3 length equals 14 residues. This CDR3 is CSARVAGPLETQYF.

The chain has TRBV7-9 and TRBJ2-2; the D gene TCRdb calls, TRBD1, cannot be checked with no DNA. The CDR3 consists of 16 residues. Germline V gene data show CDR1 as SEHNR and CDR2 as FQNEAQ (reference sequence). Here the CDR3 reads CASRPGTAPDTGELFF. Looking up the rest from reference TRBV7-9 and TRBJ2-2 gives the full variable domain: DTGVSQNPRHKITKRGQNVTFRCDPISEHNRLYWYRQTLGQGPEFLTYFQNEAQLEKSRLLSDRFSAERPKGSFSTLEIQRTEQGDSAMYLCASRPGTAPDTGELFFGEGSRLTVL.

CDR3 region: CASSSWTAGSYQETQYF. The chain carries TRBV7-2 and TRBJ2-5; the TCRdb D gene call, TRBD2, has no DNA to confirm it. The CDR3 covers 17 residues. Per the germline V gene, CDR1 is SGHTA and CDR2 is FQGNSA. The whole variable domain, remainder taken from reference TRBV7-2 and TRBJ2-5, is GAGVSQSPSNKVTEKGKDVELRCDPISGHTALYWYRQSLGQGLEFLIYFQGNSAPDKSGLPSDRFSAERTGGSVSTLTIQRTQQEDSAVYLCASSSWTAGSYQETQYFGPGTRLLVL.

The CDR3 spells CASSPLSGGMGEKLFF. This chain connects TRBV12-3 or TRBV12-4 to TRBJ1-4; TCRdb returns TRBD1, unconfirmable since there is no DNA. The CDR3 has 16 residues.

The chain is built from TRBV2 and TRBJ1-5. Germline CDR1 and CDR2: SNHLY and FYNNEI. The CDR3 is 14 residues long. Here the CDR3 reads CASSPESTYQPQHF.

The rearrangement joins TRBV5-6 to TRBJ1-1; TCRdb lists TRBD1, though no DNA is available to test this call. The CDR3 contains 15 residues. From germline, CDR1 is SGHDT and CDR2 YYEEEE. This CDR3 is CASSFYRALNTEAFF.

This rearrangement joins TRBV5-1 to TRBJ2-1. Germline CDR1 and CDR2: SGHRS and YFSETQ. This CDR3 contains 14 residues. CDR3 region: CASTEASSYNEQFF.

V gene TRBV5-6 combines with J gene TRBJ1-1; without DNA, the TCRdb call of TRBD1 cannot be checked. CDR1 SGHDT and CDR2 YYEEEE come from the germline V gene. The CDR3 sequence is 14 residues long. This CDR3 reads CASSSGPRGDEAFF.

The chain has TRBV10-3 and TRBJ2-4. This CDR3 is 13 amino acids long. The germline CDR1 and CDR2 sequences are ENHRY and SYGVKD. The CDR3 loop reads CAISEATRSIQYF.